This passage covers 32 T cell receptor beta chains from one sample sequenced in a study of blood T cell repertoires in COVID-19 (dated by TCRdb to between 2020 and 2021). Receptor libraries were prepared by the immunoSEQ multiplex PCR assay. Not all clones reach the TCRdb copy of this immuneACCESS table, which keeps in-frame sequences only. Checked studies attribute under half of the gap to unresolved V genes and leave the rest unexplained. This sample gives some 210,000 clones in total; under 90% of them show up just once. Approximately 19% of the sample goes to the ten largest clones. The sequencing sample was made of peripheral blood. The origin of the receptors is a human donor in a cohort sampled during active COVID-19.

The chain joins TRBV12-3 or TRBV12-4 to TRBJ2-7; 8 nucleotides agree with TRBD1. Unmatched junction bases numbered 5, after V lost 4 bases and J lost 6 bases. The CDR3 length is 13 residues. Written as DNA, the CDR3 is TGTGCCAGCAGTTCATGGACAGGGTTCGAGCAGTACTTC. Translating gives CASSSWTGFEQYF.

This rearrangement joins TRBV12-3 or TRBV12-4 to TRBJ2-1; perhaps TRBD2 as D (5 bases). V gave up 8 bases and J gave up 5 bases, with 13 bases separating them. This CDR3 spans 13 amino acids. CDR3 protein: CASLLGINNEQFF. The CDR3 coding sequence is TGTGCCAGCCTCCTCGGGATAAACAATGAGCAGTTCTTC.

The CDR3 loop is CASSVLRENTEAFF. The CDR3 DNA follows: TGTGCCAGCAGCGTGCTGAGGGAGAACACTGAAGCTTTCTTT. The V gene is TRBV6-5, the J gene TRBJ1-1; D gene ambiguous. Between the trimmed V and J ends, which lost 6 bases and 1 base, there was a span of 12 bases. Germline-derived CDR1 and CDR2 are MNHEY and SVGAGI. This CDR3 region has 14 residues.

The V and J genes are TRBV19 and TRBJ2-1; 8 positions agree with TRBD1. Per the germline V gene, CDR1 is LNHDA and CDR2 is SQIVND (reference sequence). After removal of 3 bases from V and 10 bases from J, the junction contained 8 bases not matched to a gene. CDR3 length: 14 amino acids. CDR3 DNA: TGTGCCAGTAGTATCGGACAGGGCCTGGGGGAGCAGTTCTTC. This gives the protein CASSIGQGLGEQFF.

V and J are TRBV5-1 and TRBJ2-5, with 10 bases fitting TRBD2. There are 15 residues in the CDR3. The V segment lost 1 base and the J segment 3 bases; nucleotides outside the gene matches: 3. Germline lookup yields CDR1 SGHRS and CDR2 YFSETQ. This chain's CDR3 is CASSLSGLAEETQYF. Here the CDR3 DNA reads TGCGCCAGCAGCTTGTCAGGACTAGCGGAAGAGACCCAGTACTTC.

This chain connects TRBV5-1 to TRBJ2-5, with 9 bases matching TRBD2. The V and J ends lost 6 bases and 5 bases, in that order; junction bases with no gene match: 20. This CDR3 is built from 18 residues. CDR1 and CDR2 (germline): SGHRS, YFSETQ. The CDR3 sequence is CASTHQGGGRALPETQYF. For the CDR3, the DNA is TGCGCCAGCACCCACCAAGGCGGCGGGAGGGCTTTACCTGAGACCCAGTACTTC.

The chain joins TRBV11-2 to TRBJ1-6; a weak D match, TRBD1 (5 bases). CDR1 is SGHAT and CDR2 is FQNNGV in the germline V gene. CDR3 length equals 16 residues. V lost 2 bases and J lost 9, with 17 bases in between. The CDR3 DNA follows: TGTGCCAGCAGCTTAACCCCAACAGGTGTATCTTCACCCCTCCACTTT. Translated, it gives CASSLTPTGVSSPLHF.

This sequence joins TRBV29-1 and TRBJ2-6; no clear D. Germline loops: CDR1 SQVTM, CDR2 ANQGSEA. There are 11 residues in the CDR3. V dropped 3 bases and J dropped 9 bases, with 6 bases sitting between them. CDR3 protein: CSVDEVNVLTF. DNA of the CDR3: TGCAGCGTTGACGAGGTCAACGTCCTGACTTTC.

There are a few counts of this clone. The CDR3 loop reads CATSDTVSGRGTQYF. The DNA for the CDR3 is TGTGCCACCAGTGATACCGTTTCCGGTCGAGGGACCCAGTACTTC. V usage is TRBV24-1 and J usage is TRBJ2-5; unclear D gene. V was clipped by 3 bases and J by 7 bases, with 17 bases between them. The CDR3 extends over 15 amino acids. Germline loops: CDR1 KGHDR, CDR2 SFDVKD.

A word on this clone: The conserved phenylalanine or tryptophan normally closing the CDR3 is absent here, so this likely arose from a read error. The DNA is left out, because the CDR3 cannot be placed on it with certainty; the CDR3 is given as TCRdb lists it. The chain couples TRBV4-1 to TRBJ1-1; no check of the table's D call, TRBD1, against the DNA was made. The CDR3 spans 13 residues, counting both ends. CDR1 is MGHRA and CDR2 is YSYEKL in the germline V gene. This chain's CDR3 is CASSQVPGQNVLL.

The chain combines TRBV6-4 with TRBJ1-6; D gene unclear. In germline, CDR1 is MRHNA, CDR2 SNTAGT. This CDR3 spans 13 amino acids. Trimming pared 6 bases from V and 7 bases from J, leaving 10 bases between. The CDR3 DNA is TGTGCCAGCAGGCGAGAGAGAAATTCACCCCTCCACTTT. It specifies CASRRERNSPLHF.

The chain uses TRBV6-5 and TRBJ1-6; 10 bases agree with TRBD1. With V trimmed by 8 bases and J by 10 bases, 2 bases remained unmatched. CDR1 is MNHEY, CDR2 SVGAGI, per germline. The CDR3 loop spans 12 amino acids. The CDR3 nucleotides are TGTGCCAGCGGGACAGGGGAGTCACCCCTCCACTTT. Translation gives CASGTGESPLHF.

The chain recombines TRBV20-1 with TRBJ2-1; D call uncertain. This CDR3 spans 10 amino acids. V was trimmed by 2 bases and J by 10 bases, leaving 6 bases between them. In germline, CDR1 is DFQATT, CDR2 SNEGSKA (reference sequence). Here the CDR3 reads CSARIEEQFF. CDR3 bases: TGCAGTGCTAGAATTGAGGAGCAGTTCTTC.

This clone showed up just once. The CDR3 DNA sequence: TGTGCCAGCAGCTTGGGCGGGAATGGAAACACCATATATTTT. It specifies CASSLGGNGNTIYF. V is TRBV5-4 and J is TRBJ1-3; D is ambiguous. This CDR3 spans 14 amino acids. Germline V lookup: CDR1 SGHNT, CDR2 YYREEE (reference sequence). Trimming left V 0 bases short and J 3 bases short, with 7 bases between.

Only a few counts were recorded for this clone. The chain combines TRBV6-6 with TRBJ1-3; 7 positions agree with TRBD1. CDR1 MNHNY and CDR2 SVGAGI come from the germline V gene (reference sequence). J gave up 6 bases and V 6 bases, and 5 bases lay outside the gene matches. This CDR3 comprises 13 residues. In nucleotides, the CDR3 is TGTGCCAGCAGCCAGGGGGAGATAAACACCATATATTTT. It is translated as CASSQGEINTIYF.

In nucleotides, the CDR3 is TGTGCCTGGGGGAGGGGCGAGCAGTTCTTC. It codes for CAWGRGEQFF. V gene TRBV30 combines with J gene TRBJ2-1, with 7 positions matching TRBD2. The CDR3 is made up of 10 amino acids. Losses at the gene ends were 5 bases for V and 10 bases for J; bases not matched to a gene: 2. The germline gives CDR1 GTSNPN, CDR2 SVGIG (reference sequence).

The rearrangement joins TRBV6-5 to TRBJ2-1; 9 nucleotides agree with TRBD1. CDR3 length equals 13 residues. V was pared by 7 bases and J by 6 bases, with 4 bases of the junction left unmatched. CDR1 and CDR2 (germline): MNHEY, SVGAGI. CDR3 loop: CASMGQGINEQFF. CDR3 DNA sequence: TGTGCCAGCATGGGACAGGGTATCAATGAGCAGTTCTTC.

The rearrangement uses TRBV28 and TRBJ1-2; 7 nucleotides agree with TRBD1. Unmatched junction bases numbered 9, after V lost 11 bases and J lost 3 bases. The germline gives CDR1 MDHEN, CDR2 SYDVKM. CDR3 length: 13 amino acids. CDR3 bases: TGTGCCGTCGCAGGAGGGGGCTACTATGGCTACACCTTC. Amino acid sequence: CAVAGGGYYGYTF.

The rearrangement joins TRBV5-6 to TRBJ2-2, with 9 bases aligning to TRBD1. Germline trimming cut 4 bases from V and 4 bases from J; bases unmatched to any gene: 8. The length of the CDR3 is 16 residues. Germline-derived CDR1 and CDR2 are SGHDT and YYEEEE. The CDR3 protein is CASSVPGQGTTGELFF. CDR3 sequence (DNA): TGTGCCAGCAGCGTACCGGGACAGGGCACCACCGGGGAGCTGTTTTTT.

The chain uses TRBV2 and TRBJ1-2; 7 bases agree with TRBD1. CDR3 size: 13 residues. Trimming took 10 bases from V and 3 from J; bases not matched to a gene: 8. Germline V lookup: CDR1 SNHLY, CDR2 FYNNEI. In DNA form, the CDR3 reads TGTGCCACGGCGACAGGGTTGGACTATGGCTACACCTTC. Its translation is CATATGLDYGYTF.

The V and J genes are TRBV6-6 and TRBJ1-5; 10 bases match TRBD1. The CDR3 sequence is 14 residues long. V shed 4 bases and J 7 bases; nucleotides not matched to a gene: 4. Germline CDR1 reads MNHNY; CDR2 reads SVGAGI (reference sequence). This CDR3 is CASSSDRGQQPQHF. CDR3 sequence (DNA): TGTGCCAGCAGTTCTGACAGGGGGCAGCAGCCCCAGCATTTT.

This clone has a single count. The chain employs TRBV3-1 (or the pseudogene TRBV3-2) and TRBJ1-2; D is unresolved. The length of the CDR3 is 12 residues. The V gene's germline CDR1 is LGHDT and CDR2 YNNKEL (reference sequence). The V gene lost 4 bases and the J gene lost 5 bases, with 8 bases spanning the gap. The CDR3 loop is CASSLREYGYTF. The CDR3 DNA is TGTGCCAGCAGCCTAAGGGAGTATGGCTACACCTTC.

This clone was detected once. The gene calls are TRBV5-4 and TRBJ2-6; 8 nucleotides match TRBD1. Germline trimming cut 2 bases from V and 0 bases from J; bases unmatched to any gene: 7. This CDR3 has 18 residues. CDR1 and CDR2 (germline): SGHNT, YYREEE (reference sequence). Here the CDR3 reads CASSLGDRLLSGANVLTF. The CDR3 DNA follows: TGTGCCAGCAGCTTAGGGGACAGGCTCCTCTCTGGGGCCAACGTCCTGACTTTC.

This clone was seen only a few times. Here the CDR3 DNA reads TGTGCCAGCTCACCACCGATGGGAGTTAGCCACGAGCAGTACTTC. It is translated as CASSPPMGVSHEQYF. The chain recombines TRBV18 with TRBJ2-7, with a possible D match to TRBD2 (5 bases). Trimming cost V 0 bases and J 5 bases, with 14 bases left between them. The germline CDR1 and CDR2 sequences are KGHSH and LQKENI. The CDR3 runs 15 residues.

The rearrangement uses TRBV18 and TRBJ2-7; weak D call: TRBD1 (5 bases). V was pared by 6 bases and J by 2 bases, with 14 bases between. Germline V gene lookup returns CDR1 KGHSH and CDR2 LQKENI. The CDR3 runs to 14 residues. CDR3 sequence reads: CASSSGISAYEQYF. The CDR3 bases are TGTGCCAGCTCGTCAGGGATCTCGGCCTACGAGCAGTACTTC. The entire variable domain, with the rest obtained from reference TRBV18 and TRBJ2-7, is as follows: NAGVMQNPRHLVRRRGQEARLRCSPMKGHSHVYWYRQLPEEGLKFMVYLQKENIIDESGMPKERFSAEFPKEGPSILRIQQVVRGDSAAYFCASSSGISAYEQYFGPGTRLTVT.

CDR3 in amino acids: CASSPGSYSYEQYV. The CDR3 DNA is TGTGCCAGCAGCCCGGGATCATACTCCTACGAGCAGTACGTC. The chain joins TRBV5-5 to TRBJ2-7, with D perhaps TRBD2 (5 bases). From germline, CDR1 is SGHKS and CDR2 YYEKEE (reference sequence). This CDR3 is 14 amino acids long. Deletions cut 4 bases from V and 0 bases from J, with 11 bases between.

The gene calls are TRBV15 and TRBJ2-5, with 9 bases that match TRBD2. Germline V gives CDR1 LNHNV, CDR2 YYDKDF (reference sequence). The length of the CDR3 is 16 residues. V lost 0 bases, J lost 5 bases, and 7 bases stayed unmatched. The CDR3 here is CATSRERAGGRETQYF. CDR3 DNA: TGTGCCACCAGCAGAGAACGAGCGGGGGGCCGGGAGACCCAGTACTTC.

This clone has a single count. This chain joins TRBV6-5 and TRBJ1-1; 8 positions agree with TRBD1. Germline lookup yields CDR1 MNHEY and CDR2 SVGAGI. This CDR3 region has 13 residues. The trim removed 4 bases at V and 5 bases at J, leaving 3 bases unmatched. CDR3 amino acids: CASSLDRATEAFF. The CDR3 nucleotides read TGTGCCAGCAGTTTGGACAGGGCGACTGAAGCTTTCTTT.

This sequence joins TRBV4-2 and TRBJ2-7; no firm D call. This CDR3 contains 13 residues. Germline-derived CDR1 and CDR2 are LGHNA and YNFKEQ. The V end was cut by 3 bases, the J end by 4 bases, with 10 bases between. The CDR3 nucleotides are TGTGCCAGCAGCCAGGGCCCATTTTACGAGCAGTACTTC. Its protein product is CASSQGPFYEQYF.

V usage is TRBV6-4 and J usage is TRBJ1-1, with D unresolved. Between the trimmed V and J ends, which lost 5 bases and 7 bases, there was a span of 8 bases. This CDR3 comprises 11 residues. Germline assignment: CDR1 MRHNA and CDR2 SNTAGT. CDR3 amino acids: CASSPRDEAFF. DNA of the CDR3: TGTGCCAGCAGTCCGAGGGATGAAGCTTTCTTT.

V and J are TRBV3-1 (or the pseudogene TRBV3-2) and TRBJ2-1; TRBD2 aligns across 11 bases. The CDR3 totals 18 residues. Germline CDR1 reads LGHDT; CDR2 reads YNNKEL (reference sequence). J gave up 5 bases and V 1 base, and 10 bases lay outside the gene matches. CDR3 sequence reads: CASSQARASGGIDNEQFF. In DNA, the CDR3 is TGTGCCAGCAGCCAAGCCCGGGCTAGCGGGGGGATAGACAATGAGCAGTTCTTC.

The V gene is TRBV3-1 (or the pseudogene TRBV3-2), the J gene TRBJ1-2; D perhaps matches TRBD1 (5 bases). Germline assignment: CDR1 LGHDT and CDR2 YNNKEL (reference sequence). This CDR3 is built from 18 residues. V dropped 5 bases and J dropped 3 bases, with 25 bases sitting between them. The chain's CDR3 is CASSARWGEPKSDYGYTF. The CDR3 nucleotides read TGTGCCAGCAGCGCTCGGTGGGGGGAGCCTAAAAGTGACTATGGCTACACCTTC.